What follows describes a single T cell receptor (beta chain). Antigen: not known. Treatment meaning: roughly 10-day PBMC culture with coronavirus spike peptide pools or control peptides (ViraFEST assay). There were positive PCR dates ranging from March to December 2020, all predating US Alpha, Beta and Delta variants. Researchers reported culturing about 2.1 million PBMCs per well with around 10 IU/ml IL-2 and about 9 ug/ml peptide pools. Sequencing of cultured CD4+ T cell DNA used the Oncomine TCR Beta short-read assay. From the PCR reads, TCRdb called clonotypes with MiXCR, one entry per CDR3 protein. The sample lists about 15,000 distinct CDR3 sequences; around 58% were seen once. The sample comes from a study of vaccination and CD4 T cells after COVID-19. The wider study: Sampling after COVID took place at a median of around 91 days (range 35 to 161) following diagnosis. The cells in question were stimulated using overlapping spike peptides derived from SARS-CoV-2, HCoV-NL63, HCoV-OC43 and HCoV-229E.

Trimming removed 5 bases at V and 2 bases at J, with 13 bases between. This CDR3 spans 14 amino acids. Specimen: CD4+ T cells from blood, cultured in vitro. The V gene is TRBV12-3 or TRBV12-4, the J gene TRBJ2-7; possibly TRBD1 for D (6 bases). This clonotype was obtained from a human donor who had recovered from COVID-19. CDR3 nucleotide sequence: TGTGCCAGCAGTGTGGGGACATCAGCCTACGAGCAGTACTTC. It yields the protein CASSVGTSAYEQYF.